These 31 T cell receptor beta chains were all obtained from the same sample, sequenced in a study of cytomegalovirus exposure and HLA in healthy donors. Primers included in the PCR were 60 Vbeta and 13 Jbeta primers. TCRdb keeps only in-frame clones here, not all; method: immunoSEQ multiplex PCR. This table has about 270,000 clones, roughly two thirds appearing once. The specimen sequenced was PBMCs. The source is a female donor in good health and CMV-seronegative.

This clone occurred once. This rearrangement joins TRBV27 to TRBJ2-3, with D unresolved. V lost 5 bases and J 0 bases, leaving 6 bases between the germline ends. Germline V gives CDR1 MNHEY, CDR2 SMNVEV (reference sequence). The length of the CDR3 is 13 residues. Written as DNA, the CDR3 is TGTGCCAGCAGTCACTACAGCACAGATACGCAGTATTTT. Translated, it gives CASSHYSTDTQYF.

Here the CDR3 reads CASSAGLAGENYNEQFF. The DNA for the CDR3 is TGTGCCAGCAGCGCAGGACTAGCGGGAGAGAACTACAATGAGCAGTTCTTC. The rearrangement joins TRBV13 to TRBJ2-1, with 13 bases fitting TRBD2. This CDR3 has 17 amino acids. J gave up 3 bases and V 5 bases, and 7 bases lay outside the gene matches. Per the germline V gene, CDR1 is PRHDT and CDR2 is FYEKMQ (reference sequence). Filled out from reference TRBV13 and TRBJ2-1, the complete variable domain reads AAGVIQSPRHLIKEKRETATLKCYPIPRHDTVYWYQQGPGQDPQFLISFYEKMQSDKGSIPDRFSAQQFSDYHSELNMSSLELGDSALYFCASSAGLAGENYNEQFFGPGTRLTVL.

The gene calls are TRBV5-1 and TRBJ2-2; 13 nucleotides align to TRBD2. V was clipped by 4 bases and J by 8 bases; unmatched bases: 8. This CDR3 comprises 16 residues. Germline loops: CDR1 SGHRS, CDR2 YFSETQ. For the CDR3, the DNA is TGCGCCAGCAGCGTAGGACTAGCGGGAGTGTTGGGGGAGCTGTTTTTT. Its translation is CASSVGLAGVLGELFF.

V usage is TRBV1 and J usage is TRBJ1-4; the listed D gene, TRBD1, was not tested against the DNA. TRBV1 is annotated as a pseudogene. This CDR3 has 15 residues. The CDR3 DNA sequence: TGCACCAGCAGCCCCAGGGGCGCGACTAATGAAAAACTGTTTTTT. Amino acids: CTSSPRGATNEKLFF.

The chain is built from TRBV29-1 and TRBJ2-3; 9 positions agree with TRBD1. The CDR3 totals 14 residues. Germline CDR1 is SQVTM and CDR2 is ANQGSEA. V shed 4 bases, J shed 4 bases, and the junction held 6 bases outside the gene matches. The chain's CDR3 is CSVGGGTGSDTQYF. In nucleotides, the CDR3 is TGCAGCGTTGGAGGTGGGACAGGGTCAGATACGCAGTATTTT.

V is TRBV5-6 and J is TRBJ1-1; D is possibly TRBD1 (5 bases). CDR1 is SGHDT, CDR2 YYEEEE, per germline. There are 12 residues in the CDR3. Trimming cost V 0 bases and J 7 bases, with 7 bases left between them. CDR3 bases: TGTGCCAGCAGCTTGGGACAGCGTGAAGCTTTCTTT. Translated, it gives CASSLGQREAFF.

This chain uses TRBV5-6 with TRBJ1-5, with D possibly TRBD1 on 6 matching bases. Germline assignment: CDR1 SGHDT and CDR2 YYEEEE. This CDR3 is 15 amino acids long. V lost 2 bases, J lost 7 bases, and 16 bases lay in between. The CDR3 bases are TGTGCCAGCAGCTTAGCAGGGGAACACGGACAGCCCCAGCATTTT. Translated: CASSLAGEHGQPQHF.

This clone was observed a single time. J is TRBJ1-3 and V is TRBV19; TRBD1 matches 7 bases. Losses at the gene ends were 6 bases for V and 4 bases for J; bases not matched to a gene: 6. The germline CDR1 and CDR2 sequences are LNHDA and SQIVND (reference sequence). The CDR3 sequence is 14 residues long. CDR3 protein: CASRETGTGNTIYF. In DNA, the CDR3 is TGTGCCAGTAGGGAGACAGGGACGGGAAACACCATATATTTT.

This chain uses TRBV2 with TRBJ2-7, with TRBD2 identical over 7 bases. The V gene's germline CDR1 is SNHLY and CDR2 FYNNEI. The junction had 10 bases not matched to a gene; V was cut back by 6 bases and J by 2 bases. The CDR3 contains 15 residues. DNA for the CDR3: TGTGCCAGCAGGGCACCGGGACTAAAGGCCTACGAGCAGTACTTC. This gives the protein CASRAPGLKAYEQYF.

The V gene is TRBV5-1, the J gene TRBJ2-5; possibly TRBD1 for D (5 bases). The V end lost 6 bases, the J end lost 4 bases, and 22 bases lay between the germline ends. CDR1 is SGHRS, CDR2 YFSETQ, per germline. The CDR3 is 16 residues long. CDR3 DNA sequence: TGCGCCAGCAACTCCCGTCCCCGGCAGGGTGGAGAGACCCAGTACTTC. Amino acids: CASNSRPRQGGETQYF.

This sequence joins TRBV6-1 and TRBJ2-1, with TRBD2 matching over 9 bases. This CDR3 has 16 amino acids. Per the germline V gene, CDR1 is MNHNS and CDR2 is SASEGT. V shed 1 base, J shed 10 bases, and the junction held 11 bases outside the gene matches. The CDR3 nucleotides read TGTGCCAGCAGTGAAGTAAGCGGGAGGTTTGCCCACGAGCAGTTCTTC. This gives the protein CASSEVSGRFAHEQFF.

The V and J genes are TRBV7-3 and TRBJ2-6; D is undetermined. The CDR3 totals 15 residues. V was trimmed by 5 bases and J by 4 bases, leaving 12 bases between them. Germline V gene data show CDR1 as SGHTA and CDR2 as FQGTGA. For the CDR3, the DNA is TGTGCCAGCAGCCCAGAAATCTTCGGGGCCAACGTCCTGACTTTC. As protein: CASSPEIFGANVLTF.

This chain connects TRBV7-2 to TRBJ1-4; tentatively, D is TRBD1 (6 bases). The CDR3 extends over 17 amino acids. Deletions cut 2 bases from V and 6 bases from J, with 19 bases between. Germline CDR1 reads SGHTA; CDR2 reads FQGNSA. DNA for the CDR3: TGTGCCAGCAGCTTAATGTCCGGGATTGGGGGCTATGAAAAACTGTTTTTT. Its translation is CASSLMSGIGGYEKLFF.

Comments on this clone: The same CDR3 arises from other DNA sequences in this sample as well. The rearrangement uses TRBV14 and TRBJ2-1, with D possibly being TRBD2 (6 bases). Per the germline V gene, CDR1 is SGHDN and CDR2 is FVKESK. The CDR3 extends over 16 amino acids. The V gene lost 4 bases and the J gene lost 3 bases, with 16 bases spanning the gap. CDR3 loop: CASSPRAGLGYNEQFF. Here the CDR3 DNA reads TGTGCCAGCAGCCCTAGGGCGGGGCTGGGCTACAATGAGCAGTTCTTC.

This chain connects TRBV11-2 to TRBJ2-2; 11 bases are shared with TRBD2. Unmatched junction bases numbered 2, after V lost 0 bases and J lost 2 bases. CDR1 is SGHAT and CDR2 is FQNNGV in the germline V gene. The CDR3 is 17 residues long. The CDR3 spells CASSLDSGRANTGELFF. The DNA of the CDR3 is TGTGCCAGCAGCTTAGATAGCGGGAGGGCCAACACCGGGGAGCTGTTTTTT.

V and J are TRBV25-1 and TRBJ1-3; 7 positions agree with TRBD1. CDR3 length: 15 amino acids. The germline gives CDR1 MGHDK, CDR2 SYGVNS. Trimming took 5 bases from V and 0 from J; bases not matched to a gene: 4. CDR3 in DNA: TGTGCCAGCAGTACGACAGGGAGCTCTGGAAACACCATATATTTT. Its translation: CASSTTGSSGNTIYF. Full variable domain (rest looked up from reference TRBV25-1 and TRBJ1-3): EADIYQTPRYLVIGTGKKITLECSQTMGHDKMYWYQQDPGMELHLIHYSYGVNSTEKGDLSSESTVSRIRTEHFPLTLESARPSHTSQYLCASSTTGSSGNTIYFGEGSWLTVV.

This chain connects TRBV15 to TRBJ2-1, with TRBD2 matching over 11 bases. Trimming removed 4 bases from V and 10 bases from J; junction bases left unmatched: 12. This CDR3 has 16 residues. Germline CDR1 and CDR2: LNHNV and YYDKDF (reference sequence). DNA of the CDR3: TGTGCCACCAGCACCGGACTAGCGGGTCTGGAGGCGGAGCAGTTCTTC. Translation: CATSTGLAGLEAEQFF.

CDR3 in DNA: TGTGCCAGCAGCCAGACAGGGCGGAACACCATATATTTT. The encoded protein is CASSQTGRNTIYF. The genes are TRBV25-1 and TRBJ1-3; 7 bases are a match to TRBD1. This CDR3 region has 13 residues. V lost 6 bases, J lost 7 bases, and 6 bases stayed unmatched. Looked up from germline, CDR1 is MGHDK and CDR2 is SYGVNS.

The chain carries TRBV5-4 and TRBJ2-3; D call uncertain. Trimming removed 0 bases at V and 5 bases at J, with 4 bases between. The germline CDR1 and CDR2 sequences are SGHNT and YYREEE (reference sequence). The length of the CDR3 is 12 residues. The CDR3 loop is CASSLARDTQYF. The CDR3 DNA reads TGTGCCAGCAGCTTGGCGAGAGATACGCAGTATTTT.

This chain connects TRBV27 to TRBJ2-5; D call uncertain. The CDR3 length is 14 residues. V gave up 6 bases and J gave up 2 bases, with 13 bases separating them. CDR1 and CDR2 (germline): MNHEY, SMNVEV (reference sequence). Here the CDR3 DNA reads TGTGCCAGCAGCCCTCGCGAGAGTCAAGAGACCCAGTACTTC. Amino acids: CASSPRESQETQYF.

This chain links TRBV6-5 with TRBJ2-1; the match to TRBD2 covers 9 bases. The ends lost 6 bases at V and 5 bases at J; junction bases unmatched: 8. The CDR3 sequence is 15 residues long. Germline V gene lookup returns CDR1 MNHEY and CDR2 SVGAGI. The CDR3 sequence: CASSHWASGDNEQFF. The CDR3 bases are TGTGCCAGCAGCCACTGGGCTAGCGGGGACAATGAGCAGTTCTTC.

The CDR3, as DNA: TGTGCCAGCAAGCTGTCGAGCGGGCCAAGCTCTGGGGCCAACGTCCTGACTTTC. Translating it yields CASKLSSGPSSGANVLTF. J is TRBJ2-6 and V is TRBV6-4, with a possible D match to TRBD2 (6 bases). There are 18 residues in the CDR3. V lost 7 bases, J lost 0 bases, and 19 bases lay in between. CDR1 and CDR2 from the germline V gene are MRHNA and SNTAGT.

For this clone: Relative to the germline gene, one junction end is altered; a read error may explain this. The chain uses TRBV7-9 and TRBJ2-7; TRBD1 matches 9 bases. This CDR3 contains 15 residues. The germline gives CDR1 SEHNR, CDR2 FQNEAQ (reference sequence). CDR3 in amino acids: CSSSKPGQGYYEQYF. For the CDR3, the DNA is TGTTCCAGCAGCAAACCGGGACAGGGATACTACGAGCAGTACTTC.

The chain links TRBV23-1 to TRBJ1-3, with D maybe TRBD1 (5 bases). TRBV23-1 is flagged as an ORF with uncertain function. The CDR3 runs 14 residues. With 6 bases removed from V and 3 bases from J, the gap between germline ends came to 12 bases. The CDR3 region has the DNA TGCGCCAGCAGACCCCCAGGGCGTGGAAACACCATATATTTT. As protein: CASRPPGRGNTIYF.

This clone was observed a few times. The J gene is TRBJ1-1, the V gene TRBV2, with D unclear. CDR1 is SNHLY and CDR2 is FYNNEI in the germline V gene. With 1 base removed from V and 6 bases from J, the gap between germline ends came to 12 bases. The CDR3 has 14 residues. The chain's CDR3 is CASSEEGGGAEAFF. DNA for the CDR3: TGTGCCAGCAGTGAAGAAGGTGGCGGGGCTGAAGCTTTCTTT.

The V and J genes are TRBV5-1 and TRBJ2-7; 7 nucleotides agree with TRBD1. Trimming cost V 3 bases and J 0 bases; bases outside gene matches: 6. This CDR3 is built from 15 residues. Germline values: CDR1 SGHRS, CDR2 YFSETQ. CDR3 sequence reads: CASSSGGLSSYEQYF. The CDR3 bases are TGCGCCAGCAGCTCAGGGGGTCTGAGCTCCTACGAGCAGTACTTC.

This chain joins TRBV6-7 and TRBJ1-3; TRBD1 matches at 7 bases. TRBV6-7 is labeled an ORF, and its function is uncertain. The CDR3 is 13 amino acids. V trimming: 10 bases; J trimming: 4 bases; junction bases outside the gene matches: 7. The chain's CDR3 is CATKTGLGNTIYF. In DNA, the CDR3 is TGTGCCACCAAGACAGGGCTGGGAAACACCATATATTTT.

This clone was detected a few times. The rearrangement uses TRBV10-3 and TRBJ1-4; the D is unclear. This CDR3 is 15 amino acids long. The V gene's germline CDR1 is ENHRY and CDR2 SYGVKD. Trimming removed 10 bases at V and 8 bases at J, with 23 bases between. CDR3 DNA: TGTGCCACCTCACCCTTCGGTAGTTCGGGAGAAAAACTGTTTTTT. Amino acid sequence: CATSPFGSSGEKLFF.

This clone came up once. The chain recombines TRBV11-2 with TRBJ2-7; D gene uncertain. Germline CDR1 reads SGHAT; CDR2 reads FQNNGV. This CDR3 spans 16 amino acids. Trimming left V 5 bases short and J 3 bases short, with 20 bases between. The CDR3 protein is CASSLRLSSEVYEQYF. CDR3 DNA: TGTGCCAGCAGCCTGCGACTCTCCAGCGAGGTCTACGAGCAGTACTTC.

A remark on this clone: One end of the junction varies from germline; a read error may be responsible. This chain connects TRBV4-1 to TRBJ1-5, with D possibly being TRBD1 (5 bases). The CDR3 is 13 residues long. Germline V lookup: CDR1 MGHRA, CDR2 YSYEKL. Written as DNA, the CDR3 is TGCGCCAGCAACCAAGACTTGGGGGGACCCCAGCATTTT. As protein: CASNQDLGGPQHF.

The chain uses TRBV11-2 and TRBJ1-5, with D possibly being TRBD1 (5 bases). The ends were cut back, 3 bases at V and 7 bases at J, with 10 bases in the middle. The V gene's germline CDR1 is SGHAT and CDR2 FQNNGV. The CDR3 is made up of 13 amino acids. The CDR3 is CASSLAGLQPQHF. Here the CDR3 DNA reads TGTGCCAGCAGCTTGGCAGGGCTACAGCCCCAGCATTTT.